The sequence of this T cell receptor (beta chain) was determined in a study of shared clonotypes between healthy human individuals (dated by TCRdb to 2018 to 2020). For the wider study: The cohort comprised a couple of women and a few men aged 18 to 49 years. Per donor, leukapheresis produced somewhere between about 0.9 and 10 billion PBMCs. For each donor, CD4 naive and CD4 memory were each run on three plates, CD8 naive on two plates, and CD8 memory on one plate. To increase sequencing depth and limit assay-specific biases, different laboratories used diverse techniques to prepare libraries and sequence TCR repertoires. Blood TCR repertoires of 5 or 6 healthy adults were deeply sequenced to estimate repertoire size and the extent of clonotype sharing between individuals. The paper as a whole reports these results and caveats: Rarefaction of sorted-subset datasets indicated incomplete sequencing despite the large sequencing depth. Compared with non-shared clonotypes, the clonotypes found in all four sorted-subset donors had higher generation probabilities. Only blood was sampled, and tissue TCR repertoires likely differ from those in blood. Sharing across a few donors was observed for 5% to 6.5% of naive CD4, around 3.5% of naive CD8, over 2% of memory CD4, and around 0.44% of memory CD8 clonotypes. Naive subsets generally had larger estimated clonotype richness than memory subsets did. Because the study included a small number of donors, the genetic and exposure-history diversity represented was limited. Pairwise subsampling led to the expectation that sequencing depth would affect the degree of clonotype sharing among donors.

TCR CDR3 regions were amplified from genomic DNA by multiplex PCR using the deep immunoSEQ assay. Extracted genomic DNA from each cell subset was spread evenly across all wells of several immunoSEQ 96-well plates, with each plate serving as a replicate. For sorted subsets, around 0.2 ug of genomic DNA, equivalent to roughly 30,000 T cell genomes, went into each replicate PCR. Purified libraries were measured with a Qubit 3.0 fluorometer, size-checked on a Bioanalyzer 2100, and measured again with the KAPA Library Quantification kit. Each immunoSEQ 96-well plate was sequenced on its own single-read 150-cycle Illumina NextSeq 550 flow cell. In the original analysis: Because only junctional sequences without quality scores were contained in the immunoSEQ output, filtering matching that applied to full-length reads could not be performed. To assign V/J genes and CDR3, sequences were annotated using PyIR, a Python wrapper for IgBLAST v1.9, with IMGT germline references. Reads were removed for weak V/J assignments (E-value above 1e-6), missing CDR3, stop codons, out-of-frame junctions, or ambiguous translated residues. A V3J clonotype was defined by an identical inferred V gene, J gene, and CDR3 amino acid sequence. The percentage overlap between two repertoires was calculated by dividing the number of shared unique clonotypes by the size of the smaller repertoire. Richness of each repertoire was evaluated using RTK rarefaction, the Chao1 estimator, and Recon v2.1 estimates of unobserved clonotypes. For all TCRbeta clonotypes obtained by the gDNA method from several donors, generation probabilities were computed with OLGA. TCRdb holds this immuneACCESS table with in-frame rearrangements only. Some clones are missing; in checked studies, unresolved V genes explain under half, and the rest has no known cause. V and J calls and clone size are given by that table; D and trimming were obtained from the DNA. A total of hundreds of thousands of clones appear in this sample, roughly 95% of them only once. The top ten constitute around 0.11% of the sample.

CD8 naive samples were CD45RO-negative cells positively selected for CCR7, giving a CD45RA+CCR7+ population that excluded TemRA cells. Donors were healthy HIV-negative adults with no recently reported acute infections or vaccinations. Only Caucasian adults living in Nashville, Tennessee, USA were represented among the donors. Blood was obtained by leukapheresis, after which PBMCs were separated by Ficoll-Histopaque density gradient centrifugation and cryopreserved in liquid nitrogen vapor phase. Analytical flow cytometry was used to check the purity and quantity of each magnetically sorted T cell population. Genomic DNA was isolated from each sorted fraction and quantified by UV absorbance on a Nanodrop 2000c. The CDR3, cysteine through phenylalanine, is 13 amino acids long. CDR3 DNA only is kept here, 39 bases in frame from base 1. CDR1 PRHDT and CDR2 FYEKMQ were looked up in the germline V gene (reference sequence). V was cut back by 5 bases and J by 4 bases, leaving a gap of 12 bases between them.

On this clone itself: No cognate antigen has been identified for it. Base qualities are not provided; no much larger clone lies one nucleotide away.

Rearrangement joined TRBV13 to TRBJ2-7, with an unclear D gene assignment. The sequence was collected from a woman aged 30 to 39 in good health. Sequenced sample: naive CD8+ T cells sorted from blood. The label giving this sample's cell subset or site can be read as: CD45RA+CCR7+. The DNA sequence is TGTGCCAGCAGCAACGGACCGAAGTACGAGCAGTACTTC. Protein translation: CASSNGPKYEQYF.